This is a list of T cell receptor beta chains from one sample in a study of shared clonotypes between healthy human individuals. Here immunoSEQ multiplex PCR was the method, and the copy in TCRdb shows in-frame clones only, minus some. The repertoire holds millions of clones, approximately 94% seen once, with about 1.1% in the top ten. The sequenced sample was naive CD8+ T cells sorted from blood. These TCRs come from a man aged 18-30 years in good health. The CDR3 runs from the conserved cysteine through the conserved F or W. D genes are given only for firm matches. The size field is filled for only some rows; it gives once, few, many or a size class.

j_call	clone_size	d_call	v_call	cdr3_nt	cdr3_aa
TRBJ2-3	NA	NA	TRBV28	TGTGCCAGCAGTTCTCTAGGAGATACGCAGTATTTT	CASSSLGDTQYF
TRBJ1-4	NA	NA	TRBV13	TGTGCCAGCAGCTTTGCTGGAAAACTGTTTTTT	CASSFAGKLFF
TRBJ2-7	once	NA	TRBV5-4	TGTGCCAGCAGCCCTAACGACAGGAACTACGAGCAGTACTTC	CASSPNDRNYEQYF
TRBJ2-5	once	TRBD2	TRBV27	TGTGCCAGCAGTTTATCGTGGGGGGGGTACCAAGAGACCCAGTACTTC	CASSLSWGGYQETQYF
TRBJ1-2	NA	TRBD1	TRBV9	TGTGCCAGCAGCGTAGCCGGGACAGACTATGGCTACACCTTC	CASSVAGTDYGYTF
TRBJ2-7	NA	TRBD1	TRBV15	TGTGCCACCAGCAAACCACCGGGACAGGAATACTACGAGCAGTACTTC	CATSKPPGQEYYEQYF
TRBJ2-7	NA	TRBD2	TRBV4-1	TGCGCCAGCAGCCAAGAGGGGGGGACGTACGAGCAGTACTTC	CASSQEGGTYEQYF
TRBJ2-1	NA	NA	TRBV7-9	TGTGCCAGCAGCCCACGACAGAAAGACAATGAGCAGTTCTTC	CASSPRQKDNEQFF
TRBJ2-5	NA	NA	TRBV2	TGTGCCAGCAGTGAGATAGGTCGGGGCTTAGAGACCCAGTACTTC	CASSEIGRGLETQYF
TRBJ2-7	NA	TRBD1	TRBV28	TGTGCCAGCAGTTGGGGACAGGCCCTCGAGCAGTACTTC	CASSWGQALEQYF
TRBJ2-7	NA	NA	TRBV6-5	TGTGCCAGCAGTTACATGGGGGATGGTTCCTACGAGCAGTACTTC	CASSYMGDGSYEQYF
TRBJ2-7	NA	NA	TRBV6-5	TGTGCCAGCACGGCAGGCTCCTACGAGCAGTACTTC	CASTAGSYEQYF
TRBJ2-7	once	TRBD2	TRBV7-9	TGTGCCAGCAGCTTAGGGGCTAGCGGACTCTACGAGCAGTACTTC	CASSLGASGLYEQYF
TRBJ2-3	NA	NA	TRBV6-5	TGTGCCAGCAGGCACCTAGTTGCGGAGGATACGCAGTATTTT	CASRHLVAEDTQYF
TRBJ1-6	NA	NA	TRBV21-1	TGTGCCAGCAGCACTACCCCAGAGTCCCTTAATTCACCCCTCCACTTT	CASSTTPESLNSPLHF
TRBJ1-2	once	NA	TRBV6-5	TGTGCCAGCAGTTACTCCCAAGGGTCTGGCTACACCTTC	CASSYSQGSGYTF
TRBJ2-7	NA	NA	TRBV30	TGTGCCTGGAGTGTAGACAGCTACGAGCAGTACTTC	CAWSVDSYEQYF
TRBJ2-5	NA	TRBD2	TRBV27	TGTGCCAGCAGTCCTCAACCCTCCAGCGGGGCTTTCGAGACCCAGTACTTC	CASSPQPSSGAFETQYF
TRBJ1-1	NA	NA	TRBV7-3	TGTGCCAGCAGCTTAACTCTATCCGGTACGAACACTGAAGCTTTCTTT	CASSLTLSGTNTEAFF
TRBJ1-6	NA	NA	TRBV27	TGTGCCAGCAGTTTATGGCCAGGGGAAGGGAATTCACCCCTCCACTTT	CASSLWPGEGNSPLHF
TRBJ1-1	NA	NA	TRBV28	TGTGCCAGTCGGAGCGACGGAGCCTCCCCGGCAGGGACTGAAGCTTTCTTT	CASRSDGASPAGTEAFF
TRBJ2-7	NA	TRBD1	TRBV5-1	TGCGCCAGCAGCCTTGGGACAGTTTACGAGCAGTACTTC	CASSLGTVYEQYF
TRBJ2-5	NA	NA	TRBV29-1	TGCAGCGTTTTCCCGCCAGGCCCCCAAGAGACCCAGTACTTC	CSVFPPGPQETQYF
TRBJ2-3	NA	TRBD1	TRBV11-2	TGTGCCAGCAGCTTATACAGGGGGCCGGCAGATACGCAGTATTTT	CASSLYRGPADTQYF
TRBJ1-2	NA	TRBD1	TRBV7-8	TGTGCCAGCAGCCCCGGACAGGGCGGTAACTATGGCTACACCTTC	CASSPGQGGNYGYTF
TRBJ2-7	NA	TRBD1	TRBV5-6	TGTGCCAGCAGCTCGGACGGACAGGGATCCTACGAGCAGTACTTC	CASSSDGQGSYEQYF
TRBJ2-1	NA	NA	TRBV19	TGTGCCAGTAGTATAGCTGGGACCAGCCTCCTCTATGAGCAGTTCTTC	CASSIAGTSLLYEQFF
TRBJ1-5	once	NA	TRBV7-2	TGTGCCAGCAGCTTAGCCAGGGGTGTCAATCAGCCCCAGCATTTT	CASSLARGVNQPQHF
TRBJ2-5	NA	NA	TRBV4-3	TGCGCCAGCAGCCCGGGAGAGCAGGCGACCCAGTACTTC	CASSPGEQATQYF
TRBJ2-3	NA	TRBD2	TRBV2	TGTGCCAGCACCGGGACTAGCGGGAGCTCAGATACGCAGTATTTT	CASTGTSGSSDTQYF
TRBJ2-7	NA	TRBD1	TRBV5-4	TGTGCCAGCAGCGCCGGACAGGGTGCCTACGAGCAGTACTTC	CASSAGQGAYEQYF